The 20 T cell receptor beta chains below come from one sample, sequenced in a study of cytomegalovirus exposure and HLA in healthy donors (dated by TCRdb to the late 2010s). The method was the immunoSEQ multiplex PCR assay. For the multiplex PCR, a mixture combining 60 forward primers for TCR Vbeta segments and 13 reverse primers for TCR Jbeta segments was used. TCRdb's version of the immuneACCESS table is confined to in-frame rearrangements and falls short of the full clone set. An unresolved V gene accounts for under half of the shortfall where checked; the remainder is of unknown origin. The sample includes 150,000 or so clones, with 65% to 85% observed a single time. The ten largest clones add up to approximately 5.6% of the sample. The source material was PBMCs. The receptor source for this set is a woman aged 40 to 50 in good health and CMV-seropositive.

The V gene is TRBV4-1, the J gene TRBJ2-1; no definite D call. CDR3 length: 17 amino acids. V shed 0 bases and J shed 0 bases, with 12 bases lying between them. Germline CDR1 MGHRA, CDR2 YSYEKL. In DNA form, the CDR3 reads TGCGCCAGCAGCCAAGATCCTGGGCCGAACTCCTACAATGAGCAGTTCTTC. Its translation: CASSQDPGPNSYNEQFF.

V and J are TRBV2 and TRBJ1-5; no reliable D call. This CDR3 spans 14 amino acids. The ends were cut back, 3 bases at V and 1 base at J, with 7 bases in the middle. Germline CDR1 and CDR2: SNHLY and FYNNEI. CDR3 region: CASSELGSNQPQHF. The CDR3 DNA sequence: TGTGCCAGCAGTGAGCTAGGAAGCAATCAGCCCCAGCATTTT.

This chain joins TRBV5-1 and TRBJ2-7, with 11 positions matching TRBD1. V trimming: 4 bases; J trimming: 5 bases; junction bases outside the gene matches: 8. CDR1 is SGHRS and CDR2 is YFSETQ in the germline V gene. The CDR3 loop spans 15 amino acids. CDR3 in amino acids: CASSITGQGDHEQYF. The CDR3 region has the DNA TGCGCCAGCAGCATTACGGGACAGGGGGACCACGAGCAGTACTTC.

The chain employs TRBV11-2 and TRBJ1-4; D is unclear. The V end was cut by 3 bases, the J end by 2 bases, with 4 bases between. Per the germline V gene, CDR1 is SGHAT and CDR2 is FQNNGV. The CDR3 loop spans 13 amino acids. The CDR3 DNA reads TGTGCCAGCAGCTTGGCTACTAATGAAAAACTGTTTTTT. Protein sequence: CASSLATNEKLFF.

This clone has a single count. The rearrangement links TRBV13 to TRBJ1-2; the match to TRBD1 covers 9 bases. CDR3 length equals 14 residues. Germline values: CDR1 PRHDT, CDR2 FYEKMQ (reference sequence). V was pared by 4 bases and J by 6 bases, with 6 bases of the junction left unmatched. The CDR3 coding sequence is TGTGCCAGCAGCTCGGGACAGGGAAGGCATGGCTACACCTTC. Translation gives CASSSGQGRHGYTF.

V usage is TRBV18 and J usage is TRBJ2-3, with 12 bases identical to TRBD2. The CDR3 extends over 18 amino acids. Germline V lookup: CDR1 KGHSH, CDR2 LQKENI. Trimming took 1 base from V and 0 from J; bases not matched to a gene: 5. The CDR3 DNA is TGTGCCAGCTCACCACGAACTAGCGGGAGGACTAGCACAGATACGCAGTATTTT. Amino acids: CASSPRTSGRTSTDTQYF.

The chain has TRBV7-3 and TRBJ1-1; 9 nucleotides agree with TRBD1. The CDR3 covers 16 residues. V was clipped by 3 bases and J by 2 bases; unmatched bases: 7. Germline V gives CDR1 SGHTA, CDR2 FQGTGA. CDR3 in amino acids: CASSFTGTGTNTEAFF. In nucleotides, the CDR3 is TGTGCCAGCAGCTTTACCGGGACAGGGACTAACACTGAAGCTTTCTTT.

The chain recombines TRBV28 with TRBJ1-5; possible D gene TRBD1, 6 bases. The CDR3 runs 18 residues. Trimming shortened V by 3 bases and J by 0 bases, and 18 bases separated the two germline ends. Germline-derived CDR1 and CDR2 are MDHEN and SYDVKM. The CDR3 spells CASSFEVRGSISNQPQHF. CDR3 in DNA: TGTGCCAGCAGTTTTGAAGTCAGGGGCTCTATTAGCAATCAGCCCCAGCATTTT.

The chain carries TRBV19 and TRBJ2-7, with TRBD1 as a possible D gene (6 bases). The CDR3 is 16 residues long. Deletions cut 9 bases from V and 0 bases from J, with 21 bases between. The V gene's germline CDR1 is LNHDA and CDR2 SQIVND (reference sequence). The chain's CDR3 is CASSPFFGQNSYEQYF. In nucleotides, the CDR3 is TGTGCCAGCTCCCCCTTTTTCGGACAGAACTCCTACGAGCAGTACTTC.

The gene calls are TRBV6-1 and TRBJ2-1; 7 bases are shared with TRBD2. The CDR3 has 16 amino acids. Germline CDR1 and CDR2: MNHNS and SASEGT. J gave up 8 bases and V 4 bases, and 14 bases lay outside the gene matches. CDR3 bases: TGTGCCAGCAGTGGGGTCAGTGGGAGGGCCGTCGATGAGCAGTTCTTC. As protein: CASSGVSGRAVDEQFF.

The chain combines TRBV6-5 with TRBJ2-7; 7 positions match TRBD1. V shed 2 bases and J 6 bases; nucleotides not matched to a gene: 7. CDR1 MNHEY and CDR2 SVGAGI come from the germline V gene. The CDR3 runs to 14 residues. Written as DNA, the CDR3 is TGTGCCAGCAGTTACGCCCGACAGGGCGGCGAGCAGTACTTC. This codes for CASSYARQGGEQYF.

J is TRBJ2-7 and V is TRBV27; tentative D call: TRBD1 (6 bases). V lost 4 bases and J 6 bases, leaving 19 bases between the germline ends. CDR1 and CDR2 from the germline V gene are MNHEY and SMNVEV (reference sequence). The CDR3 loop spans 15 amino acids. The CDR3 here is CASSSLGGLLFEQYF. In DNA, the CDR3 is TGTGCCAGCAGTTCCCTAGGGGGTCTGCTCTTCGAGCAGTACTTC.

The genes are TRBV5-1 and TRBJ2-5; D may be TRBD2 (6 bases). Trimming stripped 2 bases from V and 5 bases from J, with 13 bases between. This CDR3 is 14 amino acids long. Germline CDR1 is SGHRS and CDR2 is YFSETQ. CDR3 residues: CASSFGGPGETQYF. The CDR3 DNA sequence: TGCGCCAGCAGCTTCGGAGGGCCCGGTGAGACCCAGTACTTC.

This clone was seen just once. The CDR3 DNA sequence: TGTGCCAGCAGCTTAGTAGTAGTCCTACAGGGGGGCTCCTACAATGAGCAGTTCTTC. It translates to CASSLVVVLQGGSYNEQFF. J is TRBJ2-1 and V is TRBV7-9, with 8 bases matching TRBD1. The germline gives CDR1 SEHNR, CDR2 FQNEAQ (reference sequence). This CDR3 has 19 residues. V lost 1 base to trimming and J lost 0 bases; unmatched junction nucleotides: 11.

The chain employs TRBV19 and TRBJ2-7; D gene unclear. V was pared by 1 base and J by 6 bases, with 4 bases between. The V gene's germline CDR1 is LNHDA and CDR2 SQIVND (reference sequence). CDR3 size: 11 residues. The CDR3 DNA follows: TGTGCCAGTAGTATAGCGGGCGAGCAGTACTTC. Translation: CASSIAGEQYF.

This clone has only a few counts. The chain uses TRBV19 and TRBJ1-5, with 8 bases fitting TRBD1. The CDR3 sequence is 16 residues long. The J segment lost 6 bases and the V segment lost 4 bases, leaving 11 bases of the junction unmatched. CDR1 is LNHDA and CDR2 is SQIVND in the germline V gene (reference sequence). The CDR3 DNA sequence: TGTGCCAGTAGTACCTACCGAACAGGGGGGGGTCAGCCCCAGCATTTT. Encoded protein: CASSTYRTGGGQPQHF.

This chain joins TRBV11-3 and TRBJ2-1; 7 nucleotides align to TRBD2. This CDR3 region has 16 residues. V shed 5 bases, J shed 10 bases, and the junction held 17 bases outside the gene matches. Germline V lookup: CDR1 SGHNT, CDR2 YENEEA. DNA of the CDR3: TGTGCCAGCAGCCGAGTGGCTAGCGGTGGTTCAAGCGAGCAGTTCTTC. The encoded protein is CASSRVASGGSSEQFF. Full variable domain (remainder filled in from reference TRBV11-3 and TRBJ2-1): EAGVVQSPRYKIIEKKQPVAFWCNPISGHNTLYWYLQNLGQGPELLIRYENEEAVDDSQLPKDRFSAERLKGVDSTLKIQPAELGDSAVYLCASSRVASGGSSEQFFGPGTRLTVL.

This chain uses TRBV28 with TRBJ1-5; D is perhaps TRBD1 (5 bases). This CDR3 comprises 13 residues. Germline V gene sequence: CDR1 MDHEN, CDR2 SYDVKM. V was shortened by 6 bases and J by 9 bases, with 15 bases between the two germline ends. The CDR3 sequence is CASSPAGNLPQHF. The CDR3 DNA reads TGTGCCAGCAGCCCGGCAGGGAATTTGCCCCAGCATTTT.

This rearrangement joins TRBV5-1 to TRBJ2-1, with 9 bases aligning to TRBD1. Germline V CDR1 and CDR2: SGHRS, YFSETQ. The CDR3 is 15 residues long. V dropped 4 bases and J dropped 1; count of bases not matched to a gene: 3. CDR3 coding DNA: TGCGCCAGCAGCCCGGGACAGGGTTCCTACAATGAGCAGTTCTTC. Protein sequence: CASSPGQGSYNEQFF.

A few counts support this clone. V usage is TRBV7-9 and J usage is TRBJ2-1, with 11 bases identical to TRBD2. V shed 3 bases, J shed 2 bases, and the junction held 0 bases outside the gene matches. From germline, CDR1 is SEHNR and CDR2 FQNEAQ (reference sequence). The CDR3 sequence is 15 residues long. The CDR3 DNA sequence: TGTGCCAGCAGCTTTAGCGGGAGGGCCTACAATGAGCAGTTCTTC. Translating gives CASSFSGRAYNEQFF. Full variable domain (outside the CDR3, taken from reference TRBV7-9 and TRBJ2-1): DTGVSQNPRHKITKRGQNVTFRCDPISEHNRLYWYRQTLGQGPEFLTYFQNEAQLEKSRLLSDRFSAERPKGSFSTLEIQRTEQGDSAMYLCASSFSGRAYNEQFFGPGTRLTVL.